What follows is one T cell receptor (beta chain) and its context. The data stem from a study of CD8+ T cells in alopecia areata. The CDR3 covers 15 residues. Germline CDR1 and CDR2: SGHDT and YYEEEE. V lost 2 bases to trimming and J lost 5 bases; unmatched junction nucleotides: 6. Sorting of CD4+ and CD8+ T cells was performed on PBMCs. The sequencing template was cDNA reverse transcribed from extracted RNA. Clones were read by immunoSEQ multiplex PCR, and TCRdb kept only the in-frame ones, dropping some. The data show some 150,000 clones, about 60% seen once. The sequencing used CD4+ T cells sorted from blood, collected at week 0. The receptor was derived from a human donor with alopecia areata. This chain joins TRBV5-6 and TRBJ1-1; 10 bases line up with TRBD1. The CDR3 loop is CASSFGDRGQTEAFF. The DNA of the CDR3 is TGTGCCAGCAGCTTCGGAGACAGGGGGCAGACTGAAGCTTTCTTT.